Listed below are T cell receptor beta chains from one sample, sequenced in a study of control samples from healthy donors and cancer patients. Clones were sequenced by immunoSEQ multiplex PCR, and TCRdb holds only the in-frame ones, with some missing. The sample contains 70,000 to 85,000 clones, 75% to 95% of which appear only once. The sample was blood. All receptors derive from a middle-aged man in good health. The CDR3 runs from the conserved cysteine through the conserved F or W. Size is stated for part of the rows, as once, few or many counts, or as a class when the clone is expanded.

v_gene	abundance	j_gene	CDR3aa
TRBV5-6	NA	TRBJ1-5	CASRKGTRNQPQHF
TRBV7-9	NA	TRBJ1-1	CASSPPGSTEAFF
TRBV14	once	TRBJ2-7	CASSQGTGGYEQYF
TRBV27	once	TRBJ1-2	CATLTGGRGYTF
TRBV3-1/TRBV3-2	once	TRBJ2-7	CASSQGRISYEQYF
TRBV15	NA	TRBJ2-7	CATSRDLGLKNGYEQYF
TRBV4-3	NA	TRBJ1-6	CASSPPTSGGEPLHF
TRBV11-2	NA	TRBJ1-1	CASSSQQGPEAFF
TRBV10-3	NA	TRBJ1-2	CAISESRTTLRYGYTF
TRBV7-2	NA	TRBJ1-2	CASSSQGSNYGYTF
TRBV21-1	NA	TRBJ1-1	CASTSMNTEAFF
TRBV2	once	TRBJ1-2	CASSLRGEGYTF
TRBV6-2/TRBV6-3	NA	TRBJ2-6	CASSIRTAGANVLTF
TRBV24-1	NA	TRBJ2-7	CATSNNNAYEQYF
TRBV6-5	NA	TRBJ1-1	CVTEPTTPEAFF
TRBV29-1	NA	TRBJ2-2	CSVGGSTGELFF
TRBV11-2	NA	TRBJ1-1	CASSLIHLGGNTEAFF
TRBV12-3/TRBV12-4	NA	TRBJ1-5	CASSLTGQPQHF
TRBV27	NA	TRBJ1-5	CASRTDLNQPQHF
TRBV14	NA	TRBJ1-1	CASSRIQGWQNTEAFF
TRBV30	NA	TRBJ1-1	CAWSRTTEAFF
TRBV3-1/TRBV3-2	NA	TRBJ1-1	CASSQEGLKAFF
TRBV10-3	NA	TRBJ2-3	CAISESRVAGADTQYF
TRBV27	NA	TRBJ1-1	CASSQLGEGDTEAFF
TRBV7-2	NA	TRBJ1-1	CASSSPSQPGRTGDTEAFF
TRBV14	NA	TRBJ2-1	CASSRMTGGVYNEQFF
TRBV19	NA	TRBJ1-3	CASSPPSGNTIYF
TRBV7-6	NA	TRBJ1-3	CASSLLQGISGNTIYF